This T cell receptor (beta chain) was captured by sequencing in a study of regulatory T cells in long-lasting Graves disease. General study results and limits: Persistent disease was associated with favored TRBV28 usage and with favored use of TRBJ1-2 and TRBJ2-5.

Time point described: newly diagnosed GD, antithyroid drugs for less than 3 months. The authors made the TCR library using RNA they extracted from PBMCs. Diagnosing Graves' disease relied on the American Thyroid Association guidelines. For TCR beta, libraries came from iRepertoire HTBI primers and Arm-PCR of CDR3 regions. TCRdb re-called the multiplex PCR reads with MiXCR, one entry per CDR3 protein. In the table there are 450,000 to 500,000 distinct CDR3 sequences, 15% to 20% of which are singletons. V lost 3 bases and J lost 6, with 19 bases in between. There are 16 residues in the CDR3. Germline V gene lookup returns CDR1 LNHDA and CDR2 SQIVND (reference sequence). In the case of this clonotype: What it recognizes is unknown.

In addition, the sample was reused for a study of T cells in Graves' hyperthyroidism and ophthalmopathy.

This chain joins TRBV19 and TRBJ2-3, with D perhaps TRBD2 (5 bases). Sequencing used peripheral blood mononuclear cells (PBMCs), obtained at new diagnosis, from a patient treated with antithyroid drugs. This TCR was recovered from a middle-aged man with Graves disease. The CDR3 DNA sequence: TGTGCCAGTAGTATGAGTGCGGGCCCCCCGCGCGATACGCAGTATTTT. This sequence encodes CASSMSAGPPRDTQYF.